This entry lists 14 T cell receptor beta chains sequenced from one sample in a study of shared T cell receptors in the human thymus. Repertoires were generated with immunoSEQ multiplex PCR, while TCRdb's copy carries only in-frame clones and drops some. The sample contains about 380,000 clones, around 93% of which appear only once. Sequences were obtained from thymocytes. Receptors originate from a human donor.

J is TRBJ2-1 and V is TRBV29-1; the D is unclear. V was trimmed by 5 bases and J by 2 bases, leaving 10 bases between them. There are 13 residues in the CDR3. Germline CDR1 reads SQVTM; CDR2 reads ANQGSEA. DNA for the CDR3: TGCAGCGTTCCGACCCGCCCCTACAATGAGCAGTTCTTC. Translating gives CSVPTRPYNEQFF.

The sample holds a few counts of this clone. The rearrangement uses TRBV28 and TRBJ1-2; 10 nucleotides agree with TRBD1. Per the germline V gene, CDR1 is MDHEN and CDR2 is SYDVKM. CDR3 length equals 16 residues. V lost 6 bases and J lost 4; bases outside the gene matches: 11. The CDR3 DNA is TGTGCCAGCAGCCGGCTCAGACAGGGGGCCATCTATGGCTACACCTTC. Its translation: CASSRLRQGAIYGYTF.

V and J are TRBV4-2 and TRBJ1-1, with D possibly TRBD1 on 6 matching bases. Trimming left V 1 base short and J 1 base short, with 19 bases between. Germline values: CDR1 LGHNA, CDR2 YNFKEQ. This CDR3 spans 18 amino acids. CDR3 sequence reads: CASSQVAGQGTRNTEAFF. DNA for the CDR3: TGTGCCAGCAGCCAAGTCGCGGGGCAGGGGACGAGGAACACTGAAGCTTTCTTT.

This chain uses TRBV27 with TRBJ1-2; tentative D call: TRBD1 (6 bases). This CDR3 comprises 15 residues. Trimming took off 6 bases at V and 4 bases at J, with 18 bases between the two ends. Per the germline V gene, CDR1 is MNHEY and CDR2 is SMNVEV (reference sequence). The CDR3 region has the DNA TGTGCCAGCAGACCCACAGGGCAAACCCTCTATGGCTACACCTTC. It encodes CASRPTGQTLYGYTF.

V gene TRBV6-1 combines with J gene TRBJ2-7; D perhaps matches TRBD2 (5 bases). V was pared by 6 bases and J by 2 bases, with 11 bases between. The CDR3 totals 13 residues. Per the germline V gene, CDR1 is MNHNS and CDR2 is SASEGT. The chain's CDR3 is CASSLALPYEQYF. The DNA for the CDR3 is TGTGCCAGCAGCCTAGCATTGCCCTACGAGCAGTACTTC.

The CDR3 spells CASSFGQARDTEAFF. Here the CDR3 DNA reads TGTGCCAGCAGCTTTGGACAGGCTCGAGACACTGAAGCTTTCTTT. The chain carries TRBV5-4 and TRBJ1-1; 7 positions match TRBD1. Germline V gene data show CDR1 as SGHNT and CDR2 as YYREEE (reference sequence). The CDR3 contains 15 residues. V dropped 2 bases and J dropped 3; count of bases not matched to a gene: 7.

This rearrangement joins TRBV27 to TRBJ1-5; D is uncertain. The germline CDR1 and CDR2 sequences are MNHEY and SMNVEV (reference sequence). V was shortened by 5 bases and J by 4 bases, with 9 bases between the two germline ends. CDR3 length: 13 residues. In nucleotides, the CDR3 is TGTGCCAGCAGTGGCACCGATAATCAGCCCCAGCATTTT. Translation gives CASSGTDNQPQHF.

V gene TRBV2 combines with J gene TRBJ2-5; the match to TRBD2 covers 12 bases. The V gene's germline CDR1 is SNHLY and CDR2 FYNNEI. This CDR3 has 16 residues. V lost 6 bases and J lost 4; bases outside the gene matches: 9. The CDR3 protein is CASSTNPGLAGETQYF. In nucleotides, the CDR3 is TGTGCCAGCAGCACCAATCCGGGACTAGCGGGAGAGACCCAGTACTTC.

The rearrangement joins TRBV27 to TRBJ2-7, with TRBD1 identical over 9 bases. The germline V gene encodes CDR1 MNHEY and CDR2 SMNVEV (reference sequence). The CDR3 extends over 15 amino acids. V trimming: 8 bases; J trimming: 11 bases; junction bases outside the gene matches: 19. CDR3 protein: CASFTRDRDAYVEYF. The CDR3 DNA reads as TGTGCCAGCTTTACCCGGGACAGGGATGCCTACGTGGAGTACTTC.

V gene TRBV7-6 combines with J gene TRBJ2-3, with D unresolved. Trimming left V 3 bases short and J 1 base short, with 20 bases between. This CDR3 comprises 18 residues. CDR1 and CDR2 (germline): SGHVS, FNYEAQ. CDR3 sequence reads: CASSFSPSPSRGTDTQYF. CDR3 DNA sequence: TGTGCCAGCAGCTTTAGTCCTTCACCGTCCCGGGGCACAGATACGCAGTATTTT.

The chain is built from TRBV14 and TRBJ2-7; 7 positions agree with TRBD1. CDR3 length equals 15 residues. J gave up 3 bases and V 1 base, and 6 bases lay outside the gene matches. CDR1 and CDR2 (germline): SGHDN, FVKESK. The CDR3 DNA reads TGTGCCAGCAGCCAAGTACCCCGACAGGGCTACGAGCAGTACTTC. Encoded protein: CASSQVPRQGYEQYF.

This clone was observed once. The chain carries TRBV6-1 and TRBJ2-7; D not resolved. This CDR3 comprises 13 residues. Trimming cost V 0 bases and J 2 bases, with 5 bases left between them. In germline, CDR1 is MNHNS, CDR2 SASEGT. The CDR3 protein is CASSEASTYEQYF. DNA of the CDR3: TGTGCCAGCAGTGAAGCGTCCACCTACGAGCAGTACTTC.

This chain links TRBV28 with TRBJ2-7; D possibly corresponds to TRBD2 (6 bases). Germline loops: CDR1 MDHEN, CDR2 SYDVKM. The length of the CDR3 is 12 residues. Here the CDR3 DNA reads TGTTCGGCGCGGGAAGGGCCCTACGAGCAGTACTTC. Protein: CSAREGPYEQYF.

This clone has only one observation. The chain recombines TRBV6-4 with TRBJ2-1, with 13 bases aligning to TRBD2. Germline V gives CDR1 MRHNA, CDR2 SNTAGT. The J segment lost 8 bases and the V segment lost 6 bases, leaving 7 bases of the junction unmatched. CDR3 length: 15 residues. CDR3 region: CASRLAGGPLDEQFF. The CDR3 nucleotides read TGTGCCAGCAGACTAGCGGGAGGGCCTCTGGATGAGCAGTTCTTC.